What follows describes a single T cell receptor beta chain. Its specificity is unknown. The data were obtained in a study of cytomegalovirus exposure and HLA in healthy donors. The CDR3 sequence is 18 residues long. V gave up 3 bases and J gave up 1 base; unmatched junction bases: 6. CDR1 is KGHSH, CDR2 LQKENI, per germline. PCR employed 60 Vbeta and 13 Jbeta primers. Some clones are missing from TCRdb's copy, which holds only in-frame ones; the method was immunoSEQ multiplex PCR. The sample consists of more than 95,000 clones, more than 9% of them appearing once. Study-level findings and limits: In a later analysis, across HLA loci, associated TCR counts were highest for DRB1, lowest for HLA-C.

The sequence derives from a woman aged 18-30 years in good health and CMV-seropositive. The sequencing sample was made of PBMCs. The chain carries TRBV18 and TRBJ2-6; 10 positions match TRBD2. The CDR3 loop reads CASSPMSSGRSGANVLTF. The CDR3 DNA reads TGTGCCAGCTCACCGATGAGTAGCGGGAGGTCTGGGGCCAACGTCCTGACTTTC.